This T cell receptor beta chain was recorded in a study of beta chain features in type 1 diabetes. V lost 6 bases, J lost 2 bases, and 5 bases stayed unmatched. Germline CDR1 reads MNHEY; CDR2 reads SVGAGI. The CDR3 is 14 residues long. TCRB transcripts that were expressed got sequenced, as all of the isolated RNA had been reverse transcribed. Using immunoSEQ multiplex PCR, the repertoire was profiled, and TCRdb retains in-frame clones only, with some absent. In the table there are a few hundred thousand clones, 9.5% to 11% of which are singletons. This clone occurred a few times. The J gene is TRBJ2-7, the V gene TRBV6-5; 9 bases align to TRBD2. What was sequenced was naive CD4+ T cells from blood. The clonotype was recovered from a woman aged 30 to 39 in good health. CDR3 nucleotides: TGTGCCAGCAGCCCGGGACTAGCCCCCTACGAGCAGTACTTC. Amino acids: CASSPGLAPYEQYF.